These T cell receptor beta chains were read from a single sample in a study of regulatory T cells in long-lasting Graves disease. TCRdb reprocessed the multiplex PCR reads with MiXCR, giving one entry per CDR3 protein. The table shows roughly 510,000 distinct CDR3 sequences, with roughly 16% occurring only once. A further study also used this sample, focusing on T cells in Graves' hyperthyroidism and ophthalmopathy.

This specimen consisted of peripheral blood mononuclear cells (PBMCs), obtained at new diagnosis, from a patient treated with antithyroid drugs. The receptors were gathered from a man younger than 35 with Graves disease. Each CDR3 is given with its conserved first and last residue. The D gene is left open where the match is weak. Size is stated for part of the rows, as once, few or many counts, or as a class when the clone is expanded.

D gene	clone size	J gene	V gene	CDR3 length	CDR3 protein	CDR3 DNA
-	many	TRBJ2-7	TRBV12-3/TRBV12-4	15	CASSHGLWSSYEQYF	TGTGCCAGCAGTCATGGACTGTGGAGCTCCTACGAGCAGTACTTC
-	many	TRBJ1-2	TRBV2	15	CASSDEQGRSYGYTF	TGTGCCAGCAGTGATGAGCAGGGAAGAAGCTATGGCTACACCTTC
-	many	TRBJ1-1	TRBV28	13	CASSPRGATEAFF	TGTGCCAGCAGTCCCCGGGGGGCCACTGAAGCTTTCTTT
TRBD1	-	TRBJ2-7	TRBV5-4	16	CASSLGRDRGSYEQYF	TGTGCCAGCAGCTTGGGGAGGGACAGGGGCTCCTACGAGCAGTACTTC
-	-	TRBJ1-3	TRBV28	15	CASSSWDRTANTIYF	TGTGCCAGCAGTTCCTGGGATAGGACAGCAAACACCATATATTTT
-	few	TRBJ2-5	TRBV7-9	15	CASSLVGALGETQYF	TGTGCCAGCAGCTTAGTCGGCGCACTTGGAGAGACCCAGTACTTC
-	-	TRBJ1-4	TRBV12-3/TRBV12-4	11	CASSWGEKLFF	TGTGCCAGCAGCTGGGGGGAAAAACTGTTTTTT
-	many	TRBJ1-1	TRBV20-1	12	CSARDLGTEAFF	TGCAGTGCTAGAGATCTTGGCACTGAAGCTTTCTTT
TRBD1	-	TRBJ1-1	TRBV4-1	17	CASSQLVTGATLTEAFF	TGCGCCAGCAGCCAACTAGTGACAGGGGCCACATTGACTGAAGCTTTCTTT
TRBD2	-	TRBJ2-7	TRBV6-2/TRBV6-3	17	CASSYLGLAVSSYEQYF	TGTGCCAGCAGTTACCTGGGACTAGCGGTTAGCTCCTACGAGCAGTACTTC
TRBD1	-	TRBJ2-2	TRBV6-1	15	CASYRDRGFTGELFF	TGTGCCAGTTACCGGGACAGGGGATTCACCGGGGAGCTGTTTTTT
-	many	TRBJ1-3	TRBV30	13	CAWSPATGNTIYF	TGTGCCTGGAGCCCCGCGACTGGAAACACCATATATTTT
-	-	TRBJ1-4	TRBV5-1	16	CASSWGTGTANEKLFF	TGCGCCAGCAGCTGGGGGACCGGGACGGCTAATGAAAAACTGTTTTTT
-	-	TRBJ2-2	TRBV29-1	13	CSVDPNHTGELFF	TGCAGCGTTGACCCTAACCACACCGGGGAGCTGTTTTTT
-	few	TRBJ1-4	TRBV19	15	CASREIAKEGEKPFF	TGTGCCAGTAGAGAGATCGCGAAAGAGGGGGAAAAACCGTTTTTT
-	-	TRBJ2-7	TRBV5-5	14	CASSSPVRDYEQYF	TGTGCCAGCAGTTCCCCCGTACGCGACTACGAGCAGTACTTC
TRBD1	many	TRBJ1-4	TRBV13	14	CASSQGTGGGKLFF	TGTGCCAGCAGCCAAGGGACAGGGGGAGGAAAACTGTTTTTT
TRBD1	many	TRBJ1-1	TRBV12-3/TRBV12-4	16	CASSLGDRAKNTEAFF	TGTGCCAGCAGTTTAGGGGACAGGGCCAAGAACACTGAAGCTTTCTTT
-	-	TRBJ2-7	TRBV2	15	CASSVEEAGAYEQYF	TGTGCCAGCAGTGTTGAGGAGGCAGGGGCCTACGAGCAGTACTTC
TRBD2	-	TRBJ2-7	TRBV7-3	15	CASSLRLAGSGEQYF	TGTGCCAGCAGCTTAAGACTAGCGGGAAGTGGAGAGCAGTACTTC
TRBD2	many	TRBJ2-1	TRBV3-1	16	CASSAGLAGALNEQFF	TGTGCCAGCAGCGCGGGACTAGCGGGAGCATTGAATGAGCAGTTCTTC
-	few	TRBJ2-6	TRBV11-2	17	CASSRTGSTSGANVLTF	TGTGCCAGCAGCCGTACCGGGTCAACATCTGGGGCCAACGTCCTGACTTTC
TRBD2	many	TRBJ2-2	TRBV12-3/TRBV12-4	16	CASSAPGRGRTGELFF	TGTGCCAGCAGTGCCCCCGGGAGGGGTCGCACCGGGGAGCTGTTTTTT
-	few	TRBJ1-2	TRBV19	16	CASSTTGTRTNYGYTF	TGTGCCAGTAGTACGACCGGGACACGAACTAACTATGGCTACACCTTC
TRBD2	-	TRBJ2-7	TRBV27	13	CASSHGTSFEQYF	TGTGCCAGCAGTCACGGGACTAGCTTCGAGCAGTACTTC
-	many	TRBJ1-5	TRBV20-1	15	CSACGLMQGGQPQHF	TGCAGTGCTTGCGGTCTAATGCAGGGAGGTCAGCCCCAGCATTTT
-	-	TRBJ2-2	TRBV3-1	18	CASSPQGWGASGVGELFF	TGTGCCAGCAGCCCGCAAGGTTGGGGGGCGTCCGGAGTCGGGGAGCTGTTTTTT
-	many	TRBJ1-2	TRBV7-9	14	CASSPETTTSGYTF	TGTGCCAGCAGCCCAGAAACGACAACCTCCGGCTACACCTTC
-	many	TRBJ2-7	TRBV27	13	CASSYAGTYEQYF	TGTGCCAGCAGTTACGCAGGGACCTACGAGCAGTACTTC
-	many	TRBJ2-5	TRBV7-6	15	CASSLLITAQETQYF	TGTGCCAGCAGCTTATTAATTACAGCGCAAGAGACCCAGTACTTC
-	few	TRBJ2-3	TRBV15	16	CATSRGQGGRTDTQYF	TGTGCCACCAGCAGAGGACAGGGAGGGCGCACAGATACGCAGTATTTT
-	-	TRBJ1-2	TRBV11-2	14	CASSFGGLSYGYTF	TGTGCCAGCAGCTTTGGGGGCCTGTCCTATGGCTACACCTTC
-	few	TRBJ2-7	TRBV7-6	14	CASSLVAADYEQYF	TGTGCCAGCAGCTTAGTTGCGGCGGACTACGAGCAGTACTTC
TRBD2	few	TRBJ2-1	TRBV27	23	CASSSSGTSGLESTPRDYNEQFF	TGTGCCAGCAGTTCCTCCGGGACTAGCGGGCTCGAAAGCACCCCGAGGGACTACAATGAGCAGTTCTTC
-	many	TRBJ2-1	TRBV9	13	CASKPPQGNEQFF	TGTGCCAGCAAACCACCACAGGGCAATGAGCAGTTCTTC
TRBD2	-	TRBJ2-1	TRBV11-3	16	CASSQLGGLANNEQFF	TGTGCCAGCAGCCAATTGGGGGGACTAGCGAACAATGAGCAGTTCTTC
TRBD1	many	TRBJ1-2	TRBV28	14	CASSFSGTGYGYTF	TGTGCCAGCAGTTTTTCCGGGACAGGGTATGGCTACACCTTC
TRBD2	many	TRBJ2-5	TRBV7-2	14	CASRSTSGRGTQYF	TGTGCCAGCAGGTCGACTAGCGGGAGGGGGACCCAGTACTTC
-	many	TRBJ2-2	TRBV27	14	CASSLTSNTGELFF	TGTGCCAGCAGTTTAACGAGCAACACCGGGGAGCTGTTTTTT
TRBD1	-	TRBJ1-6	TRBV10-3	13	CASRGQANSPLHF	TGTGCCAGCCGTGGACAGGCAAATTCACCCCTCCACTTT
-	many	TRBJ2-3	TRBV5-1	17	CASSNHLTFAATDTQYF	TGCGCCAGCAGCAACCACCTAACGTTCGCAGCCACAGATACGCAGTATTTT
-	few	TRBJ2-7	TRBV7-9	13	CASSLGGYYEQYF	TGTGCCAGCAGCTTAGGGGGGTACTACGAGCAGTACTTC
-	-	TRBJ2-7	TRBV9	16	CASSVDGGKGAYEQYF	TGTGCCAGCAGCGTAGACGGAGGAAAAGGGGCCTACGAGCAGTACTTC
TRBD2	few	TRBJ2-1	TRBV7-8	15	CASSLGSSGSNEQFF	TGTGCCAGCAGCTTAGGTTCTAGCGGGAGCAATGAGCAGTTCTTC
-	few	TRBJ2-1	TRBV6-2/TRBV6-3	15	CASSGAGASYNEQFF	TGTGCCAGCAGCGGAGCCGGGGCCTCCTACAATGAGCAGTTCTTC